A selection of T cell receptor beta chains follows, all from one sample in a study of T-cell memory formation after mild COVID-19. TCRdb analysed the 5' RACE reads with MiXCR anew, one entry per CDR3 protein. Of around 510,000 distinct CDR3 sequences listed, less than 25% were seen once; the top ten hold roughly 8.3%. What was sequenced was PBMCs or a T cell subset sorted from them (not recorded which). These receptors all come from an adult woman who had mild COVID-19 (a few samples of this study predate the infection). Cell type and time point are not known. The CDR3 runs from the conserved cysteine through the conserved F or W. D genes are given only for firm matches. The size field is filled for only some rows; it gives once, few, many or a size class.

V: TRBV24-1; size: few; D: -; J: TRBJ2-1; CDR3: CATRGNDYNEQFF; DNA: TGTGCCACCAGAGGGAACGACTACAATGAGCAGTTCTTC
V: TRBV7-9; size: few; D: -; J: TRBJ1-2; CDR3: CASSLGDGVYGYTF; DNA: TGTGCCAGCAGCTTGGGGGACGGAGTATATGGCTACACCTTC
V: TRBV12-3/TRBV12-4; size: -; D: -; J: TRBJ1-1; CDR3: CASSWLGGTTEAFF; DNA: TGTGCCAGCAGTTGGTTAGGGGGGACCACTGAAGCTTTCTTT
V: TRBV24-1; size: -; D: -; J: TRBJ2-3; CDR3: CATSDSLSPREWTDTQYF; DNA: TGTGCCACCAGTGACTCGCTTTCCCCACGGGAGTGGACAGATACGCAGTATTTT
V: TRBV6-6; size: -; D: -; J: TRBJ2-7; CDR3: CASSRQEPGEQYF; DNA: TGTGCCAGCAGTCGACAGGAGCCTGGCGAGCAGTACTTC
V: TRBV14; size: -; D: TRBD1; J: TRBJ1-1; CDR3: CASRQGDRAFF; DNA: TGTGCCAGCAGGCAGGGGGATCGGGCTTTCTTT
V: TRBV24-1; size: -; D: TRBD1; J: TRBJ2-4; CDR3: CATSDADRDGIQYF; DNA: TGTGCCACCAGTGACGCGGACAGGGACGGCATTCAGTACTTC
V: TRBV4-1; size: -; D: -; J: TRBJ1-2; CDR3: CASSQETAGNYGYTF; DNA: TGCGCCAGCAGCCAAGAGACAGCGGGCAACTATGGCTACACCTTC
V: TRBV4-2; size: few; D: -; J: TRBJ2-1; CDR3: CASSQVGRGNNEQFF; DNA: TGTGCCAGCAGCCAAGTTGGTAGGGGGAACAATGAGCAGTTCTTC
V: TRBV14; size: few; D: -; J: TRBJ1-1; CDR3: CASSQDVARESTEAFF; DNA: TGTGCCAGCAGCCAAGATGTAGCCAGGGAATCCACTGAAGCTTTCTTT
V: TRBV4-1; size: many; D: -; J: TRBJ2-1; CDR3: CASSPINPSVAVSEQFF; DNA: TGCGCCAGCAGCCCCATTAACCCCTCCGTCGCTGTAAGTGAGCAGTTCTTC